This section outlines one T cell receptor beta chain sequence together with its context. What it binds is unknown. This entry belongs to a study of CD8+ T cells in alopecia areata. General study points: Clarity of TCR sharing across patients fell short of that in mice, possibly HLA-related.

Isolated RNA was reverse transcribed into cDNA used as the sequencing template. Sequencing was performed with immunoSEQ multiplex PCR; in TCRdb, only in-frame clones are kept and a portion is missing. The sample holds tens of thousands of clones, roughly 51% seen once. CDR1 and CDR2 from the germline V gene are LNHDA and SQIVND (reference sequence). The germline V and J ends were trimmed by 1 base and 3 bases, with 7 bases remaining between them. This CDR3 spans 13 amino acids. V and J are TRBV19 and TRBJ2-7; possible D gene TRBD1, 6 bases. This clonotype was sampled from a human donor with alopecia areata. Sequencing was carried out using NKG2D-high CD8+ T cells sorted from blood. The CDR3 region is CASSIGTDYEQYF. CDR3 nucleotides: TGTGCCAGTAGTATAGGGACAGACTACGAGCAGTACTTC.